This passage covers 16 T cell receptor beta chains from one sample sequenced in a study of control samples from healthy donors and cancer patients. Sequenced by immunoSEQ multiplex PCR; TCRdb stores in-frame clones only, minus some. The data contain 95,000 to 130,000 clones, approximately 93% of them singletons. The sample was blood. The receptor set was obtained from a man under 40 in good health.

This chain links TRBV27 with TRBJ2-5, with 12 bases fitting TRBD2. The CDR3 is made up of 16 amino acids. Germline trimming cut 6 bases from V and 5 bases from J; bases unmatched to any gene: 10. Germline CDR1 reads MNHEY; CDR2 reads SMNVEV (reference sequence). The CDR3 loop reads CASSWTSGVRVETQYF. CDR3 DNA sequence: TGTGCCAGCAGCTGGACTAGCGGGGTACGTGTGGAGACCCAGTACTTC.

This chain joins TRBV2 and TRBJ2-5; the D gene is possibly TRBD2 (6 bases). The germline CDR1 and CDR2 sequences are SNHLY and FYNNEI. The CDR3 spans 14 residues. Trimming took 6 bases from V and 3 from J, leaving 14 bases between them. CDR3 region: CASRGRREEETQYF. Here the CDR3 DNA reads TGTGCCAGCAGGGGTCGGAGGGAGGAAGAGACCCAGTACTTC.

CDR3 DNA sequence: TGTGCCAGCAGCTTTGGGTCTCCCTCCTACAATGAGCAGTTCTTC. Residues: CASSFGSPSYNEQFF. V is TRBV5-4 and J is TRBJ2-1; no firm D call. This CDR3 contains 15 residues. V lost 2 bases to trimming and J lost 0 bases, with 9 bases between them. Germline CDR1 reads SGHNT; CDR2 reads YYREEE (reference sequence). Complete variable domain (other parts from reference TRBV5-4 and TRBJ2-1): ETGVTQSPTHLIKTRGQQVTLRCSSQSGHNTVSWYQQALGQGPQFIFQYYREEENGRGNFPPRFSGLQFPNYSSELNVNALELDDSALYLCASSFGSPSYNEQFFGPGTRLTVL.

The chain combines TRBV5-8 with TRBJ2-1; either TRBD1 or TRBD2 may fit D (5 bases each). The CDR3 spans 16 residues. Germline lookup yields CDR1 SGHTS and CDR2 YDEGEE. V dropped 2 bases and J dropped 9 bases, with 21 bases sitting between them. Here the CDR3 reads CASSLGTATYNGEQFF. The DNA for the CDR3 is TGTGCCAGCAGCTTAGGGACGGCCACCTACAATGGTGAGCAGTTCTTC.

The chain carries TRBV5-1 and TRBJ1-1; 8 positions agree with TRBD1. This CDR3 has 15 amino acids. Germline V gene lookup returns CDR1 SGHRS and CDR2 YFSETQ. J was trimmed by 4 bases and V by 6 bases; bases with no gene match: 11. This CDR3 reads CASTPGGRRVTEAFF. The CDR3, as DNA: TGCGCCAGCACCCCAGGGGGCCGTCGGGTCACTGAAGCTTTCTTT.

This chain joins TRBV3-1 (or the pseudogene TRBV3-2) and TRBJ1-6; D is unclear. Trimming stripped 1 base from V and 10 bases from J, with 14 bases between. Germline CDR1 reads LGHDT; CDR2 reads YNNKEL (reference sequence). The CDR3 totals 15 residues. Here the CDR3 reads CASSQGRRKGSPLHF. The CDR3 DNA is TGTGCCAGCAGCCAAGGGAGAAGGAAAGGGTCACCCCTCCACTTT.

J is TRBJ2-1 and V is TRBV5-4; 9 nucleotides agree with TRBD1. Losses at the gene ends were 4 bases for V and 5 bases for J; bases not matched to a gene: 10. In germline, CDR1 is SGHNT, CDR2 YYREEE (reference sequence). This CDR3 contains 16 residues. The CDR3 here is CASSVPGQGGDNEQFF. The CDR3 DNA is TGTGCCAGCAGCGTTCCGGGACAGGGCGGTGACAATGAGCAGTTCTTC. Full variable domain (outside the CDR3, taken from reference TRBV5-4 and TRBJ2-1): ETGVTQSPTHLIKTRGQQVTLRCSSQSGHNTVSWYQQALGQGPQFIFQYYREEENGRGNFPPRFSGLQFPNYSSELNVNALELDDSALYLCASSVPGQGGDNEQFFGPGTRLTVL.

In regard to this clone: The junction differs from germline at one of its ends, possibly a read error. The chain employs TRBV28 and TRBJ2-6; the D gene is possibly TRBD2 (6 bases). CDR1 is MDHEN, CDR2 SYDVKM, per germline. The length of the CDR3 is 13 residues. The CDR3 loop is CASRRPGDNVLTF. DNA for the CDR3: TGTGCCAGCAGGAGACCGGGGGACAACGTCCTGACTTTC. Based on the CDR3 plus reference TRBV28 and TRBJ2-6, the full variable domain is DVKVTQSSRYLVKRTGEKVFLECVQDMDHENMFWYRQDPGLGLRLIYFSYDVKMKEKGDIPEGYSVSREKKERFSLILESASTNQTSMYLCASRRPGDNVLTFGAGSRLTVL.

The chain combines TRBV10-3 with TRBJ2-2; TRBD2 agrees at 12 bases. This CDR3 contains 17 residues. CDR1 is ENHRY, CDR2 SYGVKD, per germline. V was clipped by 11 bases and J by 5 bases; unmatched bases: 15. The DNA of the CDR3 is TGTGCCGCCTCGGGACTAGCGGGCCCGGGAGGGACCGGGGAGCTGTTTTTT. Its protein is CAASGLAGPGGTGELFF.

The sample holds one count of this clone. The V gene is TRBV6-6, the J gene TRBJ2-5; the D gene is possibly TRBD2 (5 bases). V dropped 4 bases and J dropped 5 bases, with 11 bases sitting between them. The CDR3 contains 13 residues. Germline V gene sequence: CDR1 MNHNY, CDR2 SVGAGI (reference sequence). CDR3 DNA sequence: TGTGCCAGCAGTTCGGGAAGTCGTGAGACCCAGTACTTC. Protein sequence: CASSSGSRETQYF.

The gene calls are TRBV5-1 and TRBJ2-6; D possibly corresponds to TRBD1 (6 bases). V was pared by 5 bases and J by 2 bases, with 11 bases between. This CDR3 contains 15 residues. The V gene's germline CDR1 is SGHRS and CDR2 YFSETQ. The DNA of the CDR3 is TGCGCCAGCAGGGATCCAGGGGCTGGGGCCAACGTCCTGACTTTC. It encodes CASRDPGAGANVLTF.

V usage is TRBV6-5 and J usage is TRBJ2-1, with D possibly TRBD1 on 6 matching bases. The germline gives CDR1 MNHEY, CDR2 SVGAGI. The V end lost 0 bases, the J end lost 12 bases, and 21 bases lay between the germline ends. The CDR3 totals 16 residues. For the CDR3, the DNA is TGTGCCAGCAGTTACTCCTCAGGGGAAATCATGGTAGGGCAGTTCTTC. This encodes CASSYSSGEIMVGQFF.

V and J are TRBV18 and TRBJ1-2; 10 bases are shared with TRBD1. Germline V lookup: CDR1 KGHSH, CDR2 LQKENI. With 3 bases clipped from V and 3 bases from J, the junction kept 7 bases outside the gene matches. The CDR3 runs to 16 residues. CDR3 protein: CASSPSWTGGDYGYTF. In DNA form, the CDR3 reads TGTGCCAGCTCACCGAGTTGGACAGGGGGTGACTATGGCTACACCTTC.

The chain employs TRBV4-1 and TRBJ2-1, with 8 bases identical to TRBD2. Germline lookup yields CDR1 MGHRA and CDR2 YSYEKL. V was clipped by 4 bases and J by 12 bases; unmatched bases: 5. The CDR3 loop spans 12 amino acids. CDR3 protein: CASSPGGPGQFF. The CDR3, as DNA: TGCGCCAGCAGCCCGGGGGGGCCAGGGCAGTTCTTC.

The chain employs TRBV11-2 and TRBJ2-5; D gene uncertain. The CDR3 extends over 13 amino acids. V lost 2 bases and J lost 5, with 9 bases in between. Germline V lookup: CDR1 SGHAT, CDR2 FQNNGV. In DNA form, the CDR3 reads TGTGCCAGCAGCTTACCCCGGGCGGAGACCCAGTACTTC. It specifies CASSLPRAETQYF.

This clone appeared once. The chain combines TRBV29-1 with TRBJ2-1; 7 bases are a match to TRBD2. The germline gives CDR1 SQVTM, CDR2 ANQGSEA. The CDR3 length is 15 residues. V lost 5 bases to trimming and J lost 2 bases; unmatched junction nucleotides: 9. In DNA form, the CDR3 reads TGCAGCGTTCCCCCTAAAGCGGGAACCTACAATGAGCAGTTCTTC. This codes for CSVPPKAGTYNEQFF.